These 30 T cell receptor beta chains originate from one sample sequenced in a study of Ad26.COV2.S vaccination and SARS-CoV-2 variants. Sequencing used immunoSEQ multiplex PCR; TCRdb keeps in-frame clones, though not all of them. The data hold about 680,000 clones, with 70% to 90% observed a single time. Treatment specified: around 19 received Ad26.COV2.S at low or high dose, single or two shots; 5 received placebo; per-sample allocation not given. Sampling was done on day 63 after the first vaccine or placebo injection. The sequencing here drew on peripheral blood, taken in a trial of Ad26.COV2.S vaccine versus placebo. The receptors stem from a person aged 18-60 years who received the Ad26.COV2.S COVID-19 vaccine or a placebo.

J is TRBJ2-5 and V is TRBV6-6; 7 bases are shared with TRBD2. V was pared by 4 bases and J by 1 base, with 6 bases of the junction left unmatched. The CDR3 runs to 15 residues. The germline V gene has CDR1 MNHNY and CDR2 SVGAGI (reference sequence). CDR3 loop: CASSLTSGTQETQYF. In DNA, the CDR3 is TGTGCCAGCAGTTTAACGAGCGGGACCCAAGAGACCCAGTACTTC.

This sequence joins TRBV10-3 and TRBJ2-1; TRBD2 matches at 9 bases. The junction had 5 bases not matched to a gene; V was cut back by 2 bases and J by 6 bases. The V gene's germline CDR1 is ENHRY and CDR2 SYGVKD. The CDR3 is made up of 15 amino acids. CDR3 amino acids: CAISEIAGVGNEQFF. In DNA, the CDR3 is TGTGCCATCAGTGAGATAGCGGGAGTAGGCAATGAGCAGTTCTTC.

V gene TRBV5-5 combines with J gene TRBJ2-3; the D gene is possibly TRBD2 (7 bases). V lost 1 base and J 2 bases, leaving 11 bases between the germline ends. The length of the CDR3 is 15 residues. Germline CDR1 SGHKS, CDR2 YYEKEE (reference sequence). Here the CDR3 reads CASSLRGAVTDTQYF. CDR3 DNA: TGTGCCAGCAGCTTGCGGGGGGCAGTCACAGATACGCAGTATTTT. The full variable domain, completed using reference TRBV5-5 and TRBJ2-3, is DAGVTQSPTHLIKTRGQQVTLRCSPISGHKSVSWYQQVLGQGPQFIFQYYEKEERGRGNFPDRFSARQFPNYSSELNVNALLLGDSALYLCASSLRGAVTDTQYFGPGTRLTVL.

This clone was seen a few times. The chain links TRBV18 to TRBJ2-7, with D possibly being TRBD2 (5 bases). The CDR3 loop spans 14 amino acids. Germline CDR1 is KGHSH and CDR2 is LQKENI. V dropped 2 bases and J dropped 2 bases, with 10 bases sitting between them. The CDR3 DNA reads TGTGCCAGCTCACCAGCACGGGGTCCCTACGAGCAGTACTTC. Residues: CASSPARGPYEQYF.

This chain joins TRBV2 and TRBJ2-7; maybe TRBD1 (5 bases). Germline CDR1 and CDR2: SNHLY and FYNNEI. The CDR3 sequence is 11 residues long. V lost 5 bases and J 6 bases, leaving 8 bases between the germline ends. DNA for the CDR3: TGTGCCAGCAGTCTAGGGGTCGAGCAGTACTTC. Its protein is CASSLGVEQYF. Full variable domain (outside the CDR3, taken from reference TRBV2 and TRBJ2-7): EPEVTQTPSHQVTQMGQEVILRCVPISNHLYFYWYRQILGQKVEFLVSFYNNEISEKSEIFDDQFSVERPDGSNFTLKIRSTKLEDSAMYFCASSLGVEQYFGPGTRLTVT.

The chain combines TRBV30 with TRBJ2-1; D is unresolved. The CDR3 is made up of 12 amino acids. Per the germline V gene, CDR1 is GTSNPN and CDR2 is SVGIG (reference sequence). Trimming stripped 0 bases from V and 10 bases from J, with 10 bases between. CDR3 bases: TGTGCCTGGAGTGTAGAGACTGGAGAGCAGTTCTTC. Residues: CAWSVETGEQFF.

A word on this clone: Other DNA sequences within the sample encode an identical CDR3. The chain has TRBV5-1 and TRBJ2-3, with 7 bases fitting TRBD2. The V gene's germline CDR1 is SGHRS and CDR2 YFSETQ. There are 14 residues in the CDR3. J gave up 4 bases and V 0 bases, and 2 bases lay outside the gene matches. The CDR3, as DNA: TGCGCCAGCAGCTTGGGACTAGCCTCAGATACGCAGTATTTT. Translated: CASSLGLASDTQYF.

The CDR3 here is CASSLTSARTNEKLFF. The CDR3 DNA reads TGTGCCAGCAGCTTAACGTCAGCTAGAACTAATGAAAAACTGTTTTTT. The V and J genes are TRBV7-2 and TRBJ1-4; D unclear. This CDR3 is built from 16 residues. Germline lookup yields CDR1 SGHTA and CDR2 FQGNSA. The germline V and J ends were trimmed by 2 bases and 1 base, with 11 bases remaining between them.

The sample holds a few counts of this clone. The J gene is TRBJ1-2, the V gene TRBV6-1; D perhaps matches TRBD1 (5 bases). Germline V gives CDR1 MNHNS, CDR2 SASEGT. The V end was cut by 0 bases, the J end by 6 bases, with 17 bases between. The CDR3 loop spans 16 amino acids. CDR3 nucleotides: TGTGCCAGCAGTGAAGCCTCGCGTCAGGGAATCGATGGCTACACCTTC. This sequence encodes CASSEASRQGIDGYTF.

The count of this clone is one. J is TRBJ2-5 and V is TRBV3-1 (or the pseudogene TRBV3-2); 9 bases match TRBD2. V was clipped by 2 bases and J by 9 bases; unmatched bases: 13. The CDR3 totals 16 residues. Looked up from germline, CDR1 is LGHDT and CDR2 is YNNKEL (reference sequence). Here the CDR3 DNA reads TGTGCCAGCAGCCAAAATTCAGCGGGGGGTAGTGAGCCCCAGTACTTC. Encoded protein: CASSQNSAGGSEPQYF.

The chain has TRBV14 and TRBJ2-3, with D possibly matching TRBD1 (5 bases). CDR1 SGHDN and CDR2 FVKESK come from the germline V gene. This CDR3 contains 17 residues. V was shortened by 4 bases and J by 2 bases, with 19 bases between the two germline ends. CDR3 in DNA: TGTGCCAGCAGCCCAGGTTTTAGGGGCAGGCTCACAGATACGCAGTATTTT. Translation: CASSPGFRGRLTDTQYF.

The rearrangement uses TRBV25-1 and TRBJ2-1, with D unresolved. There are 11 residues in the CDR3. V gave up 6 bases and J gave up 6 bases, with 6 bases separating them. Per the germline V gene, CDR1 is MGHDK and CDR2 is SYGVNS. The CDR3 DNA reads as TGTGCCAGCAGAGTGGGCAATGAGCAGTTCTTC. It encodes CASRVGNEQFF.

J is TRBJ2-4 and V is TRBV7-3, with 7 bases matching TRBD1. V lost 5 bases, J lost 9 bases, and 7 bases stayed unmatched. This CDR3 contains 13 residues. Per germline, CDR1 SGHTA and CDR2 FQGTGA. This CDR3 reads CASSPDRASIQYF. The CDR3 DNA follows: TGTGCCAGCAGCCCCGACAGGGCGTCCATTCAGTACTTC.

V is TRBV28 and J is TRBJ1-5; the D is unclear. Trimming cost V 5 bases and J 0 bases, with 5 bases left between them. CDR1 is MDHEN, CDR2 SYDVKM, per germline. The CDR3 has 13 amino acids. The CDR3 sequence is CASSKYSNQPQHF. The CDR3 nucleotides are TGTGCCAGCAGTAAATATAGCAATCAGCCCCAGCATTTT.

This sequence joins TRBV11-3 and TRBJ2-2; 14 positions match TRBD2. V trimming: 2 bases; J trimming: 6 bases; junction bases outside the gene matches: 5. In germline, CDR1 is SGHNT, CDR2 YENEEA. This CDR3 is built from 17 residues. The CDR3 is CASSLTGLAGDPGELFF. CDR3 coding DNA: TGTGCCAGCAGCTTAACGGGACTAGCGGGAGACCCCGGGGAGCTGTTTTTT.

Note on this clone: This sample includes further DNA sequences coding for the same CDR3. The rearrangement links TRBV3-1 (or the pseudogene TRBV3-2) to TRBJ2-5; D is ambiguous. Germline CDR1 LGHDT, CDR2 YNNKEL (reference sequence). V lost 3 bases and J lost 5, with 4 bases in between. The CDR3 extends over 11 amino acids. In DNA, the CDR3 is TGTGCCAGCAGCCACCGGGAGACCCAGTACTTC. Translation: CASSHRETQYF.

This clone was detected once. Other DNA sequences within the sample encode an identical CDR3. The chain couples TRBV10-3 to TRBJ2-7; 9 bases align to TRBD1. The CDR3 totals 15 residues. V lost 0 bases, J lost 3 bases, and 3 bases stayed unmatched. Germline CDR1 ENHRY, CDR2 SYGVKD. CDR3 DNA sequence: TGTGCCATCAGTGAGTCAGGGACAGGGAGCTACGAGCAGTACTTC. It specifies CAISESGTGSYEQYF.

The rearrangement uses TRBV7-6 and TRBJ2-3; 7 bases map to TRBD2. The CDR3 covers 15 residues. Germline CDR1 SGHVS, CDR2 FNYEAQ. Trimming cost V 5 bases and J 0 bases; bases outside gene matches: 5. CDR3 residues: CASSGRGDSTDTQYF. The DNA of the CDR3 is TGTGCCAGCAGCGGACGGGGGGATAGCACAGATACGCAGTATTTT. Full variable domain (remainder filled in from reference TRBV7-6 and TRBJ2-3): GAGVSQSPRYKVTKRGQDVALRCDPISGHVSLYWYRQALGQGPEFLTYFNYEAQQDKSGLPNDRFSAERPEGSISTLTIQRTEQRDSAMYRCASSGRGDSTDTQYFGPGTRLTVL.

The J gene is TRBJ1-3, the V gene TRBV7-9; D not resolved. Germline V gene data show CDR1 as SEHNR and CDR2 as FQNEAQ (reference sequence). Trimming left V 1 base short and J 3 bases short, with 13 bases between. CDR3 size: 16 residues. The CDR3 DNA reads TGTGCCAGCAGCTTAGGCGACGGAGTAGATGGAAACACCATATATTTT. Its translation: CASSLGDGVDGNTIYF.

In the case of this clone: Different DNA sequences within this sample yield the same CDR3. V gene TRBV30 combines with J gene TRBJ1-1; D remains unclear. The CDR3 contains 11 residues. Germline V gene data show CDR1 as GTSNPN and CDR2 as SVGIG (reference sequence). Trimming removed 3 bases from V and 5 bases from J, with 7 bases in between. CDR3 in amino acids: CAWRKGTEAFF. The CDR3 DNA sequence: TGTGCCTGGAGAAAGGGAACTGAAGCTTTCTTT.

The rearrangement joins TRBV2 to TRBJ2-1, with D perhaps TRBD2 (6 bases). V lost 9 bases and J 3 bases, leaving 15 bases between the germline ends. CDR1 SNHLY and CDR2 FYNNEI come from the germline V gene. CDR3 length: 14 amino acids. This CDR3 reads CASPMEGYYNEQFF. CDR3 coding DNA: TGTGCCAGTCCAATGGAGGGGTACTACAATGAGCAGTTCTTC.

This clone was seen a handful of times. This sequence joins TRBV19 and TRBJ2-1; 7 bases line up with TRBD2. The V gene's germline CDR1 is LNHDA and CDR2 SQIVND (reference sequence). The CDR3 spans 13 residues. CDR3 region: CAARGRALNEQFF. CDR3 bases: TGTGCTGCGCGAGGGAGGGCCCTCAATGAGCAGTTCTTC.

In this sample, this clone turned up a few times. The rearrangement links TRBV19 to TRBJ2-7, with D unclear. CDR1 and CDR2 from the germline V gene are LNHDA and SQIVND (reference sequence). CDR3 length: 13 residues. V lost 2 bases, J lost 2 bases, and 7 bases lay in between. For the CDR3, the DNA is TGTGCCAGTAGTATAACAGCCGCCTACGAGCAGTACTTC. Its translation: CASSITAAYEQYF.

The V call is TRBV5-6, the J call TRBJ1-2; 8 positions agree with TRBD1. CDR3 length: 14 residues. Looked up from germline, CDR1 is SGHDT and CDR2 is YYEEEE. Trimming at V came to 3 bases and at J to 8 bases, leaving 9 bases not matched to a gene. Here the CDR3 DNA reads TGTGCCAGCAGCTCCTGGACAGGGAGGTTCGGCTACACCTTC. Residues: CASSSWTGRFGYTF.

The gene calls are TRBV10-3 and TRBJ1-6; TRBD1 matches 7 bases. Germline CDR1 is ENHRY and CDR2 is SYGVKD. This CDR3 spans 14 amino acids. J gave up 8 bases and V 1 base, and 2 bases lay outside the gene matches. Written as DNA, the CDR3 is TGTGCCATCAGTGAGTACACAGGGGATTCACCCCTCCACTTT. Its translation: CAISEYTGDSPLHF.

The gene calls are TRBV7-2 and TRBJ2-3; D is undetermined. This CDR3 is 13 amino acids long. The V end lost 5 bases, the J end lost 4 bases, and 10 bases lay between the germline ends. Germline V CDR1 and CDR2: SGHTA, FQGNSA. CDR3 coding DNA: TGTGCCAGCAGCCCCGGCCCCCCAGATACGCAGTATTTT. It translates to CASSPGPPDTQYF.

This clone appeared once. The chain is built from TRBV6-6 and TRBJ1-4, with D hard to call. There are 15 residues in the CDR3. V was trimmed by 3 bases and J by 4 bases, leaving 12 bases between them. Germline V gene lookup returns CDR1 MNHNY and CDR2 SVGAGI (reference sequence). CDR3: CASSYLGLGNEKLFF. The CDR3 nucleotides are TGTGCCAGCAGTTATCTTGGACTTGGTAATGAAAAACTGTTTTTT.

The V gene is TRBV18, the J gene TRBJ2-3; no clear D. CDR1 KGHSH and CDR2 LQKENI come from the germline V gene. The V end was cut by 5 bases, the J end by 0 bases, with 12 bases between. The CDR3 consists of 15 residues. As DNA, the CDR3 is TGTGCCAGCTCAGTTGCCTCCCCTAGCACAGATACGCAGTATTTT. Translation gives CASSVASPSTDTQYF.

The chain employs TRBV6-5 and TRBJ2-1, with a possible D match to TRBD1 (6 bases). CDR1 MNHEY and CDR2 SVGAGI come from the germline V gene. Trimming shortened V by 6 bases and J by 0 bases, and 12 bases separated the two germline ends. CDR3 length equals 15 residues. The CDR3 region is CASRPQGSSYNEQFF. The CDR3 DNA sequence: TGTGCCAGCAGACCCCAGGGGAGCTCCTACAATGAGCAGTTCTTC.

The chain recombines TRBV5-1 with TRBJ1-1; D may be TRBD1 (5 bases). CDR1 and CDR2 from the germline V gene are SGHRS and YFSETQ. There are 12 residues in the CDR3. Trimming cost V 0 bases and J 9 bases, with 9 bases left between them. The CDR3 spells CASSLGGGKAFF. Written as DNA, the CDR3 is TGCGCCAGCAGCTTGGGCGGGGGTAAAGCTTTCTTT.